The rows below give T cell receptor beta chains drawn from one sample of a study of cytomegalovirus exposure and HLA in healthy donors. Profiling relied on immunoSEQ multiplex PCR, and the TCRdb table lists in-frame clones only, not all of them. The profile shows fewer than 200,000 clones, about 71% of them singletons. The sample consisted of PBMCs. These receptors came from a woman aged 30 to 39 in good health and CMV-seronegative. CDR3s include the opening cysteine and the closing phenylalanine or tryptophan. The D gene is left open where the match is weak. Clone size is not always given. Where it is, it says once, few, many or a class for expanded clones.

TRBV7-2	-	-	TRBJ2-1	TGTGCCAGCAGCTTAGAGGCTACGCAAGGGGGTAATGAGCAGTTCTTC	CASSLEATQGGNEQFF
TRBV19	TRBD1	-	TRBJ1-1	TGTGCCAGTAGTATGAGGGGGACAGGGGGCGCTGGTAAAGGTGAAGCTTTCTTT	CASSMRGTGGAGKGEAFF
TRBV19	-	few	TRBJ1-2	TGTGCCAGTAGTATCTCAGCTAACTATGGCTACACCTTC	CASSISANYGYTF
TRBV10-3	TRBD2	-	TRBJ2-1	TGTGCCATCAGTGAGCAAGCGGGGCAGTCGTACAATGAGCAGTTCTTC	CAISEQAGQSYNEQFF
TRBV19	-	-	TRBJ1-4	TGTGCCAGTCGACAGGAGAGGGATGAAAAACTGTTTTTT	CASRQERDEKLFF
TRBV7-3	TRBD2	once	TRBJ2-3	TGTGCCAGCAGCTTACTACTAGCGGGGGGCAAAGATACGCAGTATTTT	CASSLLLAGGKDTQYF
TRBV28	TRBD1	-	TRBJ2-7	TGTGCCATTGCGACAGGGGGGGTCTACGAGCAGTACTTC	CAIATGGVYEQYF
TRBV2	TRBD2	-	TRBJ2-1	TGTGCCAGCAGTGAAGCTGGCGGGAGGTTTACCTACAATGAGCAGTTCTTC	CASSEAGGRFTYNEQFF
TRBV18	-	-	TRBJ1-4	TGTGCCAGCTCCGACGGACCGCGGGACAAACTGTTTTTT	CASSDGPRDKLFF
TRBV7-3	-	-	TRBJ1-1	TGTGCCAGCAGCTCCACAGGGAACACTGAAGCTTTCTTT	CASSSTGNTEAFF
TRBV19	-	-	TRBJ1-2	TGTGCCCCCCGTGGAGGAGGCTACACCTTC	CAPRGGGYTF
TRBV9	TRBD1	-	TRBJ1-4	TGTGCCAGCAGCCTGGACAGGGCCACTGAAAAACTGTTTTTT	CASSLDRATEKLFF
TRBV27	-	-	TRBJ1-4	TGTGCCAGCAGTGCCGATCCCGGTCCAACTAATGAAAAACTGTTTTTT	CASSADPGPTNEKLFF
TRBV30	TRBD2	once	TRBJ2-3	TGTGCCTGGAGTGGGGGGACTAGCCAGGAGTATTTT	CAWSGGTSQEYF
TRBV5-1	-	-	TRBJ1-2	TGCGCCAGCAGCTCCCGGGAAACTAACTATGGCTACACCTTC	CASSSRETNYGYTF
TRBV7-9	TRBD2	-	TRBJ2-7	TGTGCCAGCTTAGCGGGGGGGCCCTCCTACGAGCAGTACTTC	CASLAGGPSYEQYF
TRBV7-2	TRBD1	-	TRBJ1-2	TGTGCCAGCAGCGAAGGGACAGGGGCTAACTATGGCTACACCTTC	CASSEGTGANYGYTF
TRBV28	TRBD2	once	TRBJ2-7	TGTGCCAGCAGTTTTTGGGCTAGCGGGAGGAGTTCTCACGAGCAGTACTTC	CASSFWASGRSSHEQYF
TRBV14	-	-	TRBJ2-5	TGTGCCAGCAGCCAATTTAGACCGGGAGAGGGTTTCGGAGAGACCCAGTACTTC	CASSQFRPGEGFGETQYF
TRBV4-2	-	few	TRBJ2-2	TGTGCCAGCAGCCAATATGGGGGGACCGGGGAGCTGTTTTTT	CASSQYGGTGELFF
TRBV28	TRBD1	-	TRBJ1-4	TGTGCCAGCAGTTTACAGGGGGCGGGAACTAATGAAAAACTGTTTTTT	CASSLQGAGTNEKLFF
TRBV4-3	-	-	TRBJ2-1	TGCGCCAGCAGCCAAACCACAGGGGCGGGAAATGAGCAGTTCTTC	CASSQTTGAGNEQFF
TRBV28	TRBD1	-	TRBJ2-2	TGTGCCAGCAGGAGGACAGGGGGCTATACCGGGGAGCTGTTTTTT	CASRRTGGYTGELFF
TRBV5-1	TRBD1	-	TRBJ2-2	TGCGCCAGCTTCGACAGGGGGCGAACCGGGGAGCTGTTTTTT	CASFDRGRTGELFF
TRBV5-4	TRBD1	-	TRBJ1-4	TGTGCCAGCAGCTCAGGGACAGGGAATGAAAAACTGTTTTTT	CASSSGTGNEKLFF
TRBV5-1	TRBD2	few	TRBJ2-2	TGCGCCAGCAGCTACCTTGGGACTACGAACACCGGGGAGCTGTTTTTT	CASSYLGTTNTGELFF
TRBV4-3	-	few	TRBJ1-2	TGCGCCAGCAGCCAAGTTGGGCGGGGGGATCTTGGCTACACCTTC	CASSQVGRGDLGYTF
TRBV15	-	-	TRBJ2-7	TGTGCCACCAGCAGAGATGCGGGCTCCTACGAGCAGTACTTC	CATSRDAGSYEQYF
TRBV9	-	-	TRBJ1-6	TGTGCCAGCAGCGTGACTGCAGGGATCGCAACTTCACCCCTCCACTTT	CASSVTAGIATSPLHF
TRBV5-6	-	-	TRBJ2-7	TGTGCCAGCACCGCGGGGGCAGGGCTCTACGAGCAGTACTTC	CASTAGAGLYEQYF
TRBV6-1	-	-	TRBJ1-3	TGTGCCAGCAGTGTAGAGATCTCTGGAAACACCATATATTTT	CASSVEISGNTIYF
TRBV15	-	few	TRBJ1-5	TGTGCCACCAGCAGAGAAACGGGAATTGGCAATCAGCCCCAGCATTTT	CATSRETGIGNQPQHF
TRBV5-6	TRBD1	once	TRBJ1-5	TGTGCCAGCAGCATAGGGACAGGGGGTCAGCCCCAGCATTTT	CASSIGTGGQPQHF
TRBV19	TRBD2	-	TRBJ2-3	TGTGCCAGTAGCCAGACTAGCGTAACAGATACGCAGTATTTT	CASSQTSVTDTQYF
TRBV15	TRBD1	-	TRBJ1-4	TGTGCCACCAGCAGAGGACGCCGGGACAGGGGAGATGAAAAACTGTTTTTT	CATSRGRRDRGDEKLFF
TRBV19	-	-	TRBJ2-6	TGTGCCAGTAGTAGGTTCCGAAGTGGGAGTAGCTCTGGGGCCAACGTCCTGACTTTC	CASSRFRSGSSSGANVLTF
TRBV11-2	-	-	TRBJ2-3	TGTGCCAGCAGGACTACCACAGATACGCAGTATTTT	CASRTTTDTQYF
TRBV29-1	TRBD1	-	TRBJ2-7	TGCAGCGTTGAAACCGAAACCGGGACAGGGTTTGAATACGAGCAGTACTTC	CSVETETGTGFEYEQYF
TRBV9	-	-	TRBJ2-5	TGTGCCAGCAGCGACCGGGACTCCTACCAAGAGACCCAGTACTTC	CASSDRDSYQETQYF
TRBV5-1	-	-	TRBJ1-1	TGCGCCAGCAGCTTGGCCGGGGGTTACACTGAAGCTTTCTTT	CASSLAGGYTEAFF
TRBV2	TRBD2	-	TRBJ2-1	TGTGCCAGCACATGGGACTACGGTTCCTACAATGAGCAGTTCTTC	CASTWDYGSYNEQFF
TRBV29-1	-	once	TRBJ2-5	TGCAGCGTTCGACAGTTCCAAGAGACCCAGTACTTC	CSVRQFQETQYF
TRBV28	-	-	TRBJ1-2	TGTGCCAGCAGCGACCCAGGGGATGGCTACCCCTTC	CASSDPGDGYPF
TRBV28	-	-	TRBJ2-7	TGTGCCAGCAGTCCCAACTCCCCCTACGAGCAGTACTTC	CASSPNSPYEQYF
TRBV4-3	TRBD1	-	TRBJ1-2	TGCGCCAGCAGCCAGATTGGACAGGGCGATGGCTACACCTTC	CASSQIGQGDGYTF
TRBV30	-	few	TRBJ1-6	TGTGCCTGGAGGGGACTCCGCTATAATTCACCCCTCCACTTT	CAWRGLRYNSPLHF
TRBV6-1	TRBD1	-	TRBJ1-1	TGTGCCAGCAGTGATAGACAGGGTGTAGGGATGAACACTGAAGCTTTCTTT	CASSDRQGVGMNTEAFF
TRBV29-1	-	-	TRBJ2-7	TGCAGCGTTGTCCATCATCTAATAAGCCATGACGAGCAGTACTTC	CSVVHHLISHDEQYF
TRBV25-1	-	once	TRBJ2-7	TGTGCCAGCAGTGACCCCGGACAGACTACCTACGAGCAGTACTTC	CASSDPGQTTYEQYF
TRBV27	-	-	TRBJ2-3	TGTGCCAGCAGCCGTGGCGGTACGCAGTATTTT	CASSRGGTQYF
TRBV19	-	-	TRBJ2-3	TGTGCCAGTAGTATTCGGGAGCGTCCTTATACGCAGTATTTT	CASSIRERPYTQYF
TRBV4-3	-	-	TRBJ2-1	TGCGCCAGCAGCCATGAAATAGCGGACTACAATGAGCAGTTCTTC	CASSHEIADYNEQFF
TRBV4-1	-	-	TRBJ1-5	TGCGCCAGCAGCCAAGGCAGGGGATTTGATCAGCCCCAGCATTTT	CASSQGRGFDQPQHF
TRBV4-1	-	-	TRBJ1-1	TGCGCGTCGGGACACCTGAACACTGAAGCTTTCTTT	CASGHLNTEAFF